This T cell receptor beta chain is drawn from a study of shared clonotypes between healthy human individuals. Selected positively for CCR7 and CD45RO-negative, naive CD8 cells excluded terminally differentiated effector memory CD45RA+ cells. The V end was cut by 2 bases, the J end by 6 bases, with 4 bases between. This CDR3 is built from 12 residues. Germline CDR1 reads SGHAT; CDR2 reads FQNNGV. When replicate PCRs were run on sorted subsets, they used around 200 ng DNA, tens of thousands of T cell genomes. Study processing details: Owing to the provision of junction-only sequences devoid of quality scores by immunoSEQ, filtering differed. Libraries were prepared by immunoSEQ multiplex PCR; TCRdb keeps only in-frame clonotypes and omits some of them. That table gives V, J and clone size, and the DNA gave D and trimming. The table includes fewer than 1 million clones, about 97% detected once.

Sample: naive CD8+ T cells sorted from blood. The clonotype was recovered from a man aged 30 to 39 in good health. This chain joins TRBV11-2 and TRBJ2-2; D call uncertain. CDR3 in amino acids: CASSLFPGELFF. CDR3 DNA sequence: TGTGCCAGCAGCTTATTCCCCGGGGAGCTGTTTTTT.